The next 3 T cell receptor beta chains were all read from a single sample in a study of OX40 agonist ivuxolimab in advanced cancers. Clones were read by immunoSEQ multiplex PCR, and TCRdb kept only the in-frame ones, dropping some. The table lists 55,000 to 80,000 clones, 80% to 95% of them singletons. This sample comprised CD4+ or CD8+ T cells sorted from blood, obtained in a trial of the OX40 agonist ivuxolimab. The source is an adult with an advanced solid tumor such as melanoma, head and neck, liver or kidney cancer.

The chain is built from TRBV27 and TRBJ2-7; perhaps D is TRBD1 or TRBD2 (5 bases each). Germline V lookup: CDR1 MNHEY, CDR2 SMNVEV (reference sequence). Trimming removed 6 bases at V and 0 bases at J, with 12 bases between. The CDR3 is made up of 14 amino acids. The CDR3 here is CASRPGTHSYEQYF. The CDR3 DNA reads as TGTGCCAGCAGACCAGGGACCCACTCCTACGAGCAGTACTTC.

The CDR3 region has the DNA TGTGCCTGGACCTTAGCCGGGGGCTATGGCTACACCTTC. Translation: CAWTLAGGYGYTF. The chain links TRBV30 to TRBJ1-2; a possible D gene is TRBD1 (5 bases). This CDR3 spans 13 amino acids. Trimming stripped 4 bases from V and 4 bases from J, with 13 bases between. Germline CDR1 GTSNPN, CDR2 SVGIG (reference sequence).

V and J are TRBV5-1 and TRBJ2-1, with 14 bases that match TRBD2. The germline CDR1 and CDR2 sequences are SGHRS and YFSETQ. The CDR3 has 16 residues. J was trimmed by 3 bases and V by 2 bases; bases with no gene match: 1. The CDR3 coding sequence is TGCGCCAGCAGCTTCGGGACTAGCGGGAGCTACAATGAGCAGTTCTTC. This encodes CASSFGTSGSYNEQFF.